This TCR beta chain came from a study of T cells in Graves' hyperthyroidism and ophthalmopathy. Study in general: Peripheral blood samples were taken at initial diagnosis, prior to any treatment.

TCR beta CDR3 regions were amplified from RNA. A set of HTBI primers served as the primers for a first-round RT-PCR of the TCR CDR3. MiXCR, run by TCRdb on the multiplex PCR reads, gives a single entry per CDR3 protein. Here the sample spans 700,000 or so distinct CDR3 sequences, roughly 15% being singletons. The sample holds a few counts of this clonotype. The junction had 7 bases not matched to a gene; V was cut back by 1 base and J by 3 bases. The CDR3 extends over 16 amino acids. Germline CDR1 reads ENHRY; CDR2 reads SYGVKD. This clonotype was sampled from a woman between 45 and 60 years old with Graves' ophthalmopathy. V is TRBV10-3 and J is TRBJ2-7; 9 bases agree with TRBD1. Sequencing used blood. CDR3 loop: CAISELAGTGYYEQYF. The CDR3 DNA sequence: TGTGCCATCAGTGAGTTAGCCGGGACAGGGTACTACGAGCAGTACTTC.